A single T cell receptor beta chain is shown here with its context. As yet, its antigen is unknown. This entry belongs to a study of shared clonotypes between healthy human individuals. Regarding the study as a whole: Clonotype sharing among donors was expected to depend on sequencing depth. Some naive CD4 clonotypes, 5% to 5.5%, turned up in common across a few donors.

The V gene's germline CDR1 is MNHEY and CDR2 SVGAGI. The ends were cut back, 6 bases at V and 7 bases at J, with 7 bases in the middle. The CDR3 spans 11 residues. Healthy HIV-negative adults without recent acute infections or vaccinations served as donors. All participating donors were Caucasian adults from Nashville, Tennessee. Data came from immunoSEQ multiplex PCR; TCRdb stores just in-frame clones and leaves some out. The table lists more than 1.2 million clones, approximately 98.5% of them singletons. V and J are TRBV6-5 and TRBJ2-1; D is unclear. Sequenced: naive CD4+ T cells sorted from blood. The subset was: CD45RA+ positively selected. The source is a man aged 25-45 years in good health. CDR3 residues: CASRARNEQFF. In DNA form, the CDR3 reads TGTGCCAGCAGGGCGCGAAATGAGCAGTTCTTC.